Listed below are T cell receptor beta chains from one sample, sequenced in a study of T cell repertoires in ileal Crohn's disease. TCRdb's copy holds only in-frame clones and misses some; the assay was immunoSEQ multiplex PCR. The table shows 14,000 or so clones, with 70% occurring only once. The specimen was ileal tissue. These receptors were obtained from an adult with Crohn's disease. The CDR3 runs from the conserved cysteine through the conserved F or W.

v_gene,CDR3aa
TRBV7-2,CASSLAPRRGGTQETQYF
TRBV2,CASSEEGSLYNEQFF
TRBV4-1,CASSQGHSGGQETQYF
TRBV2,CASKTGASSGANVLTF
TRBV6-5,CASSPGLAGYNEQFF
TRBV2,CASSGHYEKLFF
TRBV10-1,CASSENLGYEQYF
TRBV6-5,CASSSSTGGRELFF
TRBV27,CASSTGTMAHNTQYF
TRBV11-3,CASSLRFGELYEQYF
TRBV11-2,CASSSPFKEQFF
TRBV2,CASSEGSGRRGPLSYEQYF
TRBV2,CASSEMVDWAEAFF
TRBV5-3,CARSHPGQGIAADYEQYF
TRBV6-1,CASSGGPGSTNEKLFF
TRBV10-3,CAISEGGEAQPQHF
TRBV14,CASSLFVTGTYGYTF
TRBV7-9,CASSRQGSRGTGELFF
TRBV6-5,CASSRLISGANVLTF
TRBV27,CASSLSQGLASPLHF
TRBV19,CASSVRTSGTLIDTQYF
TRBV14,CASSQVTSGNEQFF
TRBV6-5,CASSGGRNYGYTF
TRBV4-2,CASSQEAEMSNYGYTF
TRBV10-2,CASSESRQGRPGIGTEAFF
TRBV6-5,CASSYSTGSNIQYF
TRBV7-9,CASSFDSPLHF
TRBV30,CAWNPGGPTQYF
TRBV5-1,CASSLNSYTDTQYF
TRBV30,CAWSVTPLSSGISYNSPLHF
TRBV2,CASSALDSDLGNTIYF
TRBV27,CASSLSNHQETQYF
TRBV21-1,CASSKRIGTGWASTDTQYF
TRBV5-1,CASSTGTGEGTEAFF
TRBV18,CASSPTDNTGELFF
TRBV11-2,CASSSRTGGGRTNEKLFF
TRBV30,CAWSTGTMGEQYF
TRBV30,CAWSVLGTREQYF
TRBV11-2,CASSGQAGYTF
TRBV30,CAWSGGSDEQFF